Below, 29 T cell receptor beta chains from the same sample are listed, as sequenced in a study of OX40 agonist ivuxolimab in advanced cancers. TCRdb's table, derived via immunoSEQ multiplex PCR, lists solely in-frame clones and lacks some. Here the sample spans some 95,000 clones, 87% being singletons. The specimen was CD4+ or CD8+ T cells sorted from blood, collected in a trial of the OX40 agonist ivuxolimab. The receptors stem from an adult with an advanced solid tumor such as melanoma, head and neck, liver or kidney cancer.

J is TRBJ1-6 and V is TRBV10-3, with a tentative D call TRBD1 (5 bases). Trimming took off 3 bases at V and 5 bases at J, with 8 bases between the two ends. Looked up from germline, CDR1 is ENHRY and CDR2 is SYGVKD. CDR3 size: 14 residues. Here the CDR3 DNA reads TGTGCCATCAGTGAACAGGTTAATAATTCACCCCTCCACTTT. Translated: CAISEQVNNSPLHF.

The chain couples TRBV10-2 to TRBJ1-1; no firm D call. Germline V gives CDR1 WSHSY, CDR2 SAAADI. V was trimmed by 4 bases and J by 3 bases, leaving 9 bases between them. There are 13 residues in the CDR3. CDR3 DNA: TGCGCCAGCAGTGTGGAAGCGGACACTGAAGCTTTCTTT. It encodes CASSVEADTEAFF.

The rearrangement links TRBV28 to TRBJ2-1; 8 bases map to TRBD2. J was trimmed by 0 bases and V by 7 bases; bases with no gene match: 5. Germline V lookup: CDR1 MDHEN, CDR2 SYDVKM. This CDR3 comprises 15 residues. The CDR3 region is CASKSGGGSYNEQFF. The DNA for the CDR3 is TGTGCCAGCAAGTCGGGGGGGGGCTCCTACAATGAGCAGTTCTTC.

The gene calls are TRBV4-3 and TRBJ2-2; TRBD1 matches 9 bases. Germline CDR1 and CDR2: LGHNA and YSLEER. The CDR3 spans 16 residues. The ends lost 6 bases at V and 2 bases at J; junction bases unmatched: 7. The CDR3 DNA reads TGCGCCAGCAGTTACAGGGGGCTGGTCAACACCGGGGAGCTGTTTTTT. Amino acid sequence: CASSYRGLVNTGELFF.

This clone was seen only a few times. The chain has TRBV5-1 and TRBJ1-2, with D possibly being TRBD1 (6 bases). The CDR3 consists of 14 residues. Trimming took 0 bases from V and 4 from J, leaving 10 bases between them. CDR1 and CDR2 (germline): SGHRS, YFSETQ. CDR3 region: CASSLELTGYGYTF. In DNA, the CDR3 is TGCGCCAGCAGCTTGGAATTGACAGGCTATGGCTACACCTTC. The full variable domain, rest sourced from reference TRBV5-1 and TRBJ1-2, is KAGVTQTPRYLIKTRGQQVTLSCSPISGHRSVSWYQQTPGQGLQFLFEYFSETQRNKGNFPGRFSGRQFSNSRSEMNVSTLELGDSALYLCASSLELTGYGYTFGSGTRLTVV.

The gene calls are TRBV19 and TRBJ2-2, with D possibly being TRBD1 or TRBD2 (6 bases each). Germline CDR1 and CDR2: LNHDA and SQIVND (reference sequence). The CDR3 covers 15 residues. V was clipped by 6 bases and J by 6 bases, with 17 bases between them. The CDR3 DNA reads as TGTGCCAGTAGCTCCCTGGGGGGCGTCCCCGGGGAGCTGTTTTTT. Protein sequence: CASSSLGGVPGELFF.

CDR3 amino acids: CASSLGASHRYGYTF. The DNA of the CDR3 is TGTGCCAGCAGCTTGGGGGCGTCTCATAGATATGGCTACACCTTC. V and J are TRBV5-4 and TRBJ1-2; D is unresolved. Looked up from germline, CDR1 is SGHNT and CDR2 is YYREEE (reference sequence). The CDR3 has 15 residues. V lost 0 bases to trimming and J lost 5 bases, with 14 bases between them.

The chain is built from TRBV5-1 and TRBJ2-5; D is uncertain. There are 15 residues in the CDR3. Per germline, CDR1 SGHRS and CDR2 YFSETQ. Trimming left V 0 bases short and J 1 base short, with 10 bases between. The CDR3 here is CASSLDHGRQETQYF. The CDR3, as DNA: TGCGCCAGCAGCTTGGATCACGGTCGCCAAGAGACCCAGTACTTC.

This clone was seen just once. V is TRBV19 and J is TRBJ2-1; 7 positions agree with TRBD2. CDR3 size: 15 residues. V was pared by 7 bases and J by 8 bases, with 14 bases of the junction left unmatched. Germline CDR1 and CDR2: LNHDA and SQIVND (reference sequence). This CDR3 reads CASTTLGTSGDEQFF. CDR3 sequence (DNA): TGTGCCAGTACCACCTTAGGGACCAGCGGGGATGAGCAGTTCTTC.

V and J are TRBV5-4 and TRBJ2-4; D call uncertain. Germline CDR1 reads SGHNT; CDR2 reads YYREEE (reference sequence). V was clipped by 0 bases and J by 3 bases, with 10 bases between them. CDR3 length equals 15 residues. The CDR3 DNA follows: TGTGCCAGCAGCTTGGGTGCGGAAATCAAAAACATTCAGTACTTC. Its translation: CASSLGAEIKNIQYF.

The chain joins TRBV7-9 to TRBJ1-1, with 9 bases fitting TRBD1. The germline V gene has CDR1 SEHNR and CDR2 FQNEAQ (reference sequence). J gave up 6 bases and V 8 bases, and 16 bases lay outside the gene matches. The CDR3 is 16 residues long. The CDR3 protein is CASPLTGGLFSSEAFF. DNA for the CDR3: TGTGCCAGCCCGCTGACAGGGGGACTTTTTTCCTCTGAAGCTTTCTTT.

CDR3 region: CASSQGGVSGNTIYF. DNA for the CDR3: TGCGCCAGCAGCCAAGGGGGTGTCTCTGGAAACACCATATATTTT. V and J are TRBV4-1 and TRBJ1-3; no firm D call. CDR1 is MGHRA, CDR2 YSYEKL, per germline. The CDR3 has 15 residues. With 1 base removed from V and 0 bases from J, the gap between germline ends came to 7 bases.

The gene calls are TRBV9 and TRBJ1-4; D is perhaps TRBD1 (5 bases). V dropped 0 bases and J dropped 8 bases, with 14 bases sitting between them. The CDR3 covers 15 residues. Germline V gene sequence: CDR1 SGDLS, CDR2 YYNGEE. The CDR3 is CASSVVSGGKEKLFF. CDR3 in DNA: TGTGCCAGCAGCGTAGTTTCGGGGGGGAAGGAAAAACTGTTTTTT. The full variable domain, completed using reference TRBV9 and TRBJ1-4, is DSGVTQTPKHLITATGQRVTLRCSPRSGDLSVYWYQQSLDQGLQFLIQYYNGEERAKGNILERFSAQQFPDLHSELNLSSLELGDSALYFCASSVVSGGKEKLFFGSGTQLSVL.

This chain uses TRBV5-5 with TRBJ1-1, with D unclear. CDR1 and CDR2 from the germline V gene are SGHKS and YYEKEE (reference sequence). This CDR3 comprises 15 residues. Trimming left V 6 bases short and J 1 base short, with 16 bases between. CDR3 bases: TGTGCCAGCACATGGGAAGGACGGCAGAACACTGAAGCTTTCTTT. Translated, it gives CASTWEGRQNTEAFF.

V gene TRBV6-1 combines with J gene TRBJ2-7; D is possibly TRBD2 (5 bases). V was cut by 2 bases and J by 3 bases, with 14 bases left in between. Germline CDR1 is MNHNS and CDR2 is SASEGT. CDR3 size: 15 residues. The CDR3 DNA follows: TGTGCCAGCAGTGAAATAGGTCGCGGAGGCTACGAGCAGTACTTC. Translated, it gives CASSEIGRGGYEQYF.

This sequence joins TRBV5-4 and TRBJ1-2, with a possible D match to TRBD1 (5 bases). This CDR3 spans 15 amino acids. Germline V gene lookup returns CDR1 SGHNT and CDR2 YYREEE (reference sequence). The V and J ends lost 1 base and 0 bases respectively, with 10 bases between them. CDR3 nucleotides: TGTGCCAGCAGCTTGAGGGACTTAGCTAACTATGGCTACACCTTC. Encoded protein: CASSLRDLANYGYTF.

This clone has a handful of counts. Written as DNA, the CDR3 is TGCGCCAGCAGCCCCACGGTGAACTATGGCTACACCTTC. Translation gives CASSPTVNYGYTF. The chain couples TRBV5-1 to TRBJ1-2, with unresolved D. The germline V gene encodes CDR1 SGHRS and CDR2 YFSETQ. The germline V and J ends were trimmed by 4 bases and 2 bases, with 9 bases remaining between them. This CDR3 spans 13 amino acids. The full variable domain, completed using reference TRBV5-1 and TRBJ1-2, is KAGVTQTPRYLIKTRGQQVTLSCSPISGHRSVSWYQQTPGQGLQFLFEYFSETQRNKGNFPGRFSGRQFSNSRSEMNVSTLELGDSALYLCASSPTVNYGYTFGSGTRLTVV.

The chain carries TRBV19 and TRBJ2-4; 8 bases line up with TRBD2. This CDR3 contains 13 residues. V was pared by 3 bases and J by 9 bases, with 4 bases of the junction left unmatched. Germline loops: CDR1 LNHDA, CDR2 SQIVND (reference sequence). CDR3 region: CASSMRGVVIQYF. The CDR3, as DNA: TGTGCCAGTAGTATGCGGGGGGTTGTCATTCAGTACTTC.

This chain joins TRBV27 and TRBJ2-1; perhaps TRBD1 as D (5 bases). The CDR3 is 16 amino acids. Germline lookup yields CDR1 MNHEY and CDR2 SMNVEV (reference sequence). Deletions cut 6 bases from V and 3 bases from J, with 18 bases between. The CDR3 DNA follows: TGTGCCAGCAGCTATCAGGATAGGGGCGGCTACAATGAGCAGTTCTTC. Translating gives CASSYQDRGGYNEQFF.

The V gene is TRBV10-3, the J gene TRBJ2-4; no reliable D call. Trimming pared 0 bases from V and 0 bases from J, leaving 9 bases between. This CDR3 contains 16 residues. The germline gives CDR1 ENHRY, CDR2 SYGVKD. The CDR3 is CAISESRQLAKNIQYF. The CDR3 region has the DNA TGTGCCATCAGTGAGTCGAGGCAGCTAGCCAAAAACATTCAGTACTTC.

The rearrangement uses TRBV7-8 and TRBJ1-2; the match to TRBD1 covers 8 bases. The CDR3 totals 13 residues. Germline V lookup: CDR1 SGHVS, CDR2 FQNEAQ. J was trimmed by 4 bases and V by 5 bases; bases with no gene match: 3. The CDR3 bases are TGTGCCAGCAGCCCCGGACAGGGCTATGGCTACACCTTC. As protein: CASSPGQGYGYTF.

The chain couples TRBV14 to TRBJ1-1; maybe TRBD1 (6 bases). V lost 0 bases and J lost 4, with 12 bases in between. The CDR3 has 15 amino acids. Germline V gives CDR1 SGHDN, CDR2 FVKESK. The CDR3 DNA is TGTGCCAGCAGCCAAGAAACAGGGTGGTCCACTGAAGCTTTCTTT. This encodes CASSQETGWSTEAFF.

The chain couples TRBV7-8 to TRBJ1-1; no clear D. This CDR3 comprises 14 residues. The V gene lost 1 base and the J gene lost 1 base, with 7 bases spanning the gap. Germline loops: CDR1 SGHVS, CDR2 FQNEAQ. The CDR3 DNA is TGTGCCAGCAGCTTAGAGACGGCGAACACTGAAGCTTTCTTT. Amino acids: CASSLETANTEAFF.

The DNA for the CDR3 is TGTGCCAGCAGCCGACCGGGACTACAAGAGACCCAGTACTTC. Translating gives CASSRPGLQETQYF. V and J are TRBV6-6 and TRBJ2-5; 7 bases agree with TRBD2. CDR1 and CDR2 from the germline V gene are MNHNY and SVGAGI (reference sequence). Unmatched junction bases numbered 6, after V lost 6 bases and J lost 2 bases. This CDR3 has 14 amino acids.

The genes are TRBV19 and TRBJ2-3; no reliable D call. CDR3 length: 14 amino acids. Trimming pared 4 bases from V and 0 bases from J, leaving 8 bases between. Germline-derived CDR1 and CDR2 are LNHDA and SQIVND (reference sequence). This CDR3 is CASSKSRSTDTQYF. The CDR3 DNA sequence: TGTGCCAGTAGTAAAAGCCGAAGCACAGATACGCAGTATTTT.

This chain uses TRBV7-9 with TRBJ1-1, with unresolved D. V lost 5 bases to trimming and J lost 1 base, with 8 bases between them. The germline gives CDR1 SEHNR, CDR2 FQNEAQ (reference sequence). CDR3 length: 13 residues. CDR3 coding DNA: TGTGCCAGCAGCCGCGAATCGAACACTGAAGCTTTCTTT. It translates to CASSRESNTEAFF. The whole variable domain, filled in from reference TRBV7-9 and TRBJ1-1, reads DTGVSQNPRHKITKRGQNVTFRCDPISEHNRLYWYRQTLGQGPEFLTYFQNEAQLEKSRLLSDRFSAERPKGSFSTLEIQRTEQGDSAMYLCASSRESNTEAFFGQGTRLTVV.

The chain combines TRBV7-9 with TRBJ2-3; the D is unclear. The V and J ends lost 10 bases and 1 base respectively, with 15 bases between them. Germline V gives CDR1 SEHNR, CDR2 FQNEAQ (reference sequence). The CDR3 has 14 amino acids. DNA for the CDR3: TGTGCCAACCGTCCCCAAAGGGGCACAGATACGCAGTATTTT. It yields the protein CANRPQRGTDTQYF.

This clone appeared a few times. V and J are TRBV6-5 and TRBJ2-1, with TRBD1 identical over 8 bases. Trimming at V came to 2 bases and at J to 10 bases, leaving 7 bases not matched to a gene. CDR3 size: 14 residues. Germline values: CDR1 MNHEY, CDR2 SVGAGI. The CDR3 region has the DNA TGTGCCAGCAGTTACCCAGGGGGCAAGGGCGAGCAGTTCTTC. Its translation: CASSYPGGKGEQFF.

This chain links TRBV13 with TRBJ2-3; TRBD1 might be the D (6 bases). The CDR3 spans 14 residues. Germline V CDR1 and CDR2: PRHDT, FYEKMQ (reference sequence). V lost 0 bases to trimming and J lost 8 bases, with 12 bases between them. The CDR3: CASSLGQGLRTQYF. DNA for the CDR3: TGTGCCAGCAGCTTAGGTCAGGGGTTGCGTACGCAGTATTTT.